One sample yielded the 31 T cell receptor beta chains listed below, sequenced in a study of shared clonotypes between healthy human individuals. CD45RO-negative, CCR7-positively selected cells formed the naive CD8 fraction, excluding terminally differentiated effector memory CD45RA+ cells. The protocol was immunoSEQ multiplex PCR, while the TCRdb copy is restricted to in-frame clones and leaves out a portion. This table has approximately 2,000,000 clones, roughly 95% appearing once. Sequencing used naive CD8+ T cells from PBMCs. The origin of the receptors is a man in his late teens or twenties in good health. Some clones in this sample may be carry-over from other donors' samples.

The rearrangement joins TRBV19 to TRBJ2-1; perhaps TRBD1 as D (6 bases). V lost 1 base and J lost 15, with 13 bases in between. CDR3 length: 12 residues. Germline CDR1 LNHDA, CDR2 SQIVND (reference sequence). The CDR3 loop is CASSIVPGVLFF. In DNA form, the CDR3 reads TGTGCCAGTAGTATAGTGCCAGGGGTACTGTTCTTC.

In its sample, this clone was seen many times. The gene calls are TRBV4-1 and TRBJ1-2; D is uncertain. This CDR3 contains 14 residues. CDR1 MGHRA and CDR2 YSYEKL come from the germline V gene. V lost 1 base and J lost 2, with 8 bases in between. CDR3 coding DNA: TGCGCCAGCAGCCAAGCTTCCTCCAACTATGGCTACACCTTC. Translated, it gives CASSQASSNYGYTF.

V and J are TRBV11-1 and TRBJ2-7; possibly TRBD2 for D (5 bases). The CDR3 runs 14 residues. Germline lookup yields CDR1 SGHAT and CDR2 FQDESV (reference sequence). The ends were cut back, 1 base at V and 4 bases at J, with 11 bases in the middle. CDR3 sequence: CASSLGEYGYEQYF. The CDR3 DNA reads TGTGCCAGCAGCTTAGGGGAGTATGGGTACGAGCAGTACTTC.

This clone came up once. This chain links TRBV7-6 with TRBJ2-1, with D perhaps assigned TRBD1 or TRBD2 (6 bases each). Deletions cut 5 bases from V and 4 bases from J, with 15 bases between. CDR3 length: 15 amino acids. CDR1 is SGHVS and CDR2 is FNYEAQ in the germline V gene. For the CDR3, the DNA is TGTGCCAGCAGCGACGAAACAGGGACTTACAATGAGCAGTTCTTC. It translates to CASSDETGTYNEQFF.

The CDR3 loop reads CATSNQPGPSILSGNTIYF. CDR3 nucleotide sequence: TGTGCCACCAGCAATCAACCGGGACCGAGCATTCTCTCTGGAAACACCATATATTTT. The chain recombines TRBV15 with TRBJ1-3, with D possibly matching TRBD1 (5 bases). The CDR3 runs 19 residues. Germline loops: CDR1 LNHNV, CDR2 YYDKDF (reference sequence). V was cut by 4 bases and J by 0 bases, with 22 bases left in between.

This rearrangement joins TRBV2 to TRBJ2-7; D is tentatively TRBD1 or TRBD2 (5 bases each). This CDR3 comprises 12 residues. Germline values: CDR1 SNHLY, CDR2 FYNNEI. The V and J ends lost 7 bases and 2 bases respectively, with 9 bases between them. The CDR3 reads CASMGPTYEQYF. In DNA form, the CDR3 reads TGTGCCAGCATGGGACCGACCTACGAGCAGTACTTC.

As regards this clone: The same CDR3 is also encoded by other DNA sequences in this sample. The chain has TRBV29-1 and TRBJ2-2, with unresolved D. The CDR3 extends over 10 amino acids. The V gene's germline CDR1 is SQVTM and CDR2 ANQGSEA. V was trimmed by 5 bases and J by 4 bases, leaving 2 bases between them. In DNA form, the CDR3 reads TGCAGCGTTAGCACCGGGGAGCTGTTTTTT. This gives the protein CSVSTGELFF.

V usage is TRBV7-2 and J usage is TRBJ2-3; 8 bases match TRBD1. This CDR3 is 17 amino acids long. CDR1 SGHTA and CDR2 FQGNSA come from the germline V gene. The ends lost 1 base at V and 5 bases at J; junction bases unmatched: 11. CDR3: CASSLVSARGLIDTQYF. The CDR3 DNA reads TGTGCCAGCAGCTTAGTTTCCGCCAGGGGGCTGATAGATACGCAGTATTTT.

The chain combines TRBV9 with TRBJ2-7; 10 bases align to TRBD2. The CDR3 is 15 amino acids. Germline CDR1 reads SGDLS; CDR2 reads YYNGEE. The trim removed 0 bases at V and 3 bases at J, leaving 3 bases unmatched. In nucleotides, the CDR3 is TGTGCCAGCAGCGTAGAGGGACTAGCGAACTACGAGCAGTACTTC. Translating it yields CASSVEGLANYEQYF. Full variable domain (remainder filled in from reference TRBV9 and TRBJ2-7): DSGVTQTPKHLITATGQRVTLRCSPRSGDLSVYWYQQSLDQGLQFLIQYYNGEERAKGNILERFSAQQFPDLHSELNLSSLELGDSALYFCASSVEGLANYEQYFGPGTRLTVT.

On this clone: This CDR3 is also generated by other DNA sequences in the sample. This chain uses TRBV19 with TRBJ2-7; 7 bases agree with TRBD1. CDR1 and CDR2 (germline): LNHDA, SQIVND (reference sequence). The CDR3 is 13 residues long. V was pared by 5 bases and J by 4 bases, with 5 bases of the junction left unmatched. The CDR3 sequence: CASSLTGVYEQYF. The CDR3 bases are TGTGCCAGTAGTCTAACAGGGGTGTACGAGCAGTACTTC.

Concerning this clone: The identical CDR3 is also encoded by other nucleotide sequences in the sample. The CDR3 region has the DNA TGTGCCAGCAGCTTAGGAACAGGGGGGTTCTACGAGCAGTACTTC. This codes for CASSLGTGGFYEQYF. The chain links TRBV11-2 to TRBJ2-7, with TRBD1 matching 8 bases. The germline gives CDR1 SGHAT, CDR2 FQNNGV. Germline trimming cut 1 base from V and 3 bases from J; bases unmatched to any gene: 5. The CDR3 length is 15 residues.

The rearrangement joins TRBV5-6 to TRBJ2-7; D remains ambiguous. This CDR3 is 13 amino acids long. CDR1 and CDR2 (germline): SGHDT, YYEEEE. Deletions cut 0 bases from V and 2 bases from J, with 6 bases between. Written as DNA, the CDR3 is TGTGCCAGCAGCTTGGAGGCAGCCTACGAGCAGTACTTC. Translated, it gives CASSLEAAYEQYF.

Only one count was recorded for this clone. The chain is built from TRBV27 and TRBJ2-7, with D uncertain. The CDR3 consists of 15 residues. V lost 5 bases and J 0 bases, leaving 14 bases between the germline ends. The germline gives CDR1 MNHEY, CDR2 SMNVEV (reference sequence). DNA for the CDR3: TGTGCCAGCAGTCCTACCCTTAAAAGCTCCTACGAGCAGTACTTC. Amino acid sequence: CASSPTLKSSYEQYF.

The chain uses TRBV5-1 and TRBJ2-7; 7 bases fit TRBD1. Germline loops: CDR1 SGHRS, CDR2 YFSETQ. V shed 4 bases and J 2 bases; nucleotides not matched to a gene: 9. The CDR3 runs 15 residues. DNA for the CDR3: TGCGCCAGCAGCGTAGACAGGGCCCGCCCCTACGAGCAGTACTTC. Its translation is CASSVDRARPYEQYF.

The chain couples TRBV9 to TRBJ1-5; 8 bases map to TRBD1. V was clipped by 4 bases and J by 7 bases; unmatched bases: 7. CDR1 is SGDLS and CDR2 is YYNGEE in the germline V gene. CDR3 length equals 14 residues. The CDR3 region is CASSSDRAGQPQHF. CDR3 coding DNA: TGTGCCAGCAGCTCGGACAGGGCGGGACAGCCCCAGCATTTT.

The chain combines TRBV9 with TRBJ1-1; no clear D. The CDR3 has 14 amino acids. Trimming took off 0 bases at V and 2 bases at J, with 8 bases between the two ends. The germline V gene has CDR1 SGDLS and CDR2 YYNGEE. CDR3 DNA sequence: TGTGCCAGCAGCGTAGTACAGTCAAACACTGAAGCTTTCTTT. Translating gives CASSVVQSNTEAFF.

The gene calls are TRBV7-9 and TRBJ2-7; TRBD2 agrees at 7 bases. The CDR3 runs 17 residues. From germline, CDR1 is SEHNR and CDR2 FQNEAQ (reference sequence). With V trimmed by 4 bases and J by 6 bases, 18 bases remained unmatched. The CDR3 loop is CASSSRTLAEFSLEQYF. The CDR3 bases are TGTGCCAGCAGCTCACGGACTCTAGCGGAGTTCTCCCTCGAGCAGTACTTC.

The genes are TRBV7-3 and TRBJ2-7, with TRBD1 identical over 7 bases. Per the germline V gene, CDR1 is SGHTA and CDR2 is FQGTGA. The V gene end was trimmed by 2 bases and the J gene end by 5 bases; junction bases not matched to a gene: 6. CDR3 length: 14 amino acids. The CDR3 sequence: CASSLVGGSDEQYF. CDR3 in DNA: TGTGCCAGCAGCTTAGTAGGGGGCAGCGACGAGCAGTACTTC.

This chain joins TRBV28 and TRBJ2-2, with a weak D call TRBD1 (6 bases). The CDR3 spans 13 residues. The ends were cut back, 7 bases at V and 4 bases at J, with 10 bases in the middle. Per the germline V gene, CDR1 is MDHEN and CDR2 is SYDVKM. CDR3 region: CASTFRGTGELFF. DNA for the CDR3: TGTGCCAGCACATTCAGGGGCACCGGGGAGCTGTTTTTT.

The V and J genes are TRBV12-5 and TRBJ2-3, with 8 bases matching TRBD2. The CDR3 has 16 residues. The junction had 8 bases not matched to a gene; V was cut back by 2 bases and J by 4 bases. The V gene's germline CDR1 is LGHNT and CDR2 FRNRAP. This CDR3 reads CASGLWASGSPDTQYF. The DNA for the CDR3 is TGTGCTAGTGGTTTGTGGGCTAGCGGGTCCCCAGATACGCAGTATTTT.

The V gene is TRBV19, the J gene TRBJ2-2, with D possibly being TRBD1 (5 bases). This CDR3 is built from 14 residues. The germline V and J ends were trimmed by 2 bases and 9 bases, with 13 bases remaining between them. CDR1 is LNHDA and CDR2 is SQIVND in the germline V gene (reference sequence). The DNA for the CDR3 is TGTGCCAGTAGTATAATGACAGCCTCGAGGGAGCTGTTTTTT. Protein: CASSIMTASRELFF.

V and J are TRBV7-2 and TRBJ2-3; D possibly corresponds to TRBD2 (6 bases). The CDR3 totals 15 residues. The germline V gene encodes CDR1 SGHTA and CDR2 FQGNSA. The V and J ends lost 5 bases and 0 bases respectively, with 12 bases between them. Here the CDR3 DNA reads TGTGCCAGCAGCCGGACTACCTATAGCACAGATACGCAGTATTTT. This codes for CASSRTTYSTDTQYF. Supplemented by reference TRBV7-2 and TRBJ2-3, the full variable domain reads GAGVSQSPSNKVTEKGKDVELRCDPISGHTALYWYRQSLGQGLEFLIYFQGNSAPDKSGLPSDRFSAERTGGSVSTLTIQRTQQEDSAVYLCASSRTTYSTDTQYFGPGTRLTVL.

This clone has only one observation. The same CDR3 arises from other DNA sequences in this sample as well. The gene calls are TRBV7-9 and TRBJ2-1; 9 positions agree with TRBD1. V was pared by 5 bases and J by 7 bases, with 3 bases of the junction left unmatched. The CDR3 is 13 residues long. CDR1 is SEHNR and CDR2 is FQNEAQ in the germline V gene (reference sequence). The CDR3 is CASSGGQGNEQFF. The CDR3, as DNA: TGTGCCAGCAGCGGCGGACAGGGGAATGAGCAGTTCTTC.

J is TRBJ2-5 and V is TRBV27; the match to TRBD2 covers 12 bases. The CDR3 runs 15 residues. Germline V gives CDR1 MNHEY, CDR2 SMNVEV (reference sequence). After removal of 6 bases from V and 4 bases from J, the junction contained 6 bases not matched to a gene. The CDR3 DNA is TGTGCCAGCAGCCTAGCGGGAGGGCCAGTAGAGACCCAGTACTTC. Translating gives CASSLAGGPVETQYF.

The V call is TRBV7-8, the J call TRBJ2-1; 8 nucleotides line up with TRBD1. This CDR3 is 16 amino acids long. With 4 bases clipped from V and 0 bases from J, the junction kept 5 bases outside the gene matches. Germline lookup yields CDR1 SGHVS and CDR2 FQNEAQ. The CDR3 region is CASSSGQGSSYNEQFF. As DNA, the CDR3 is TGTGCCAGCAGCTCCGGACAGGGCAGCTCCTACAATGAGCAGTTCTTC.

With regard to this clone: At the DNA level, this CDR3 is encoded by other sequences in the same sample as well. This chain connects TRBV2 to TRBJ1-1; D gene unclear. The CDR3 length is 13 residues. V lost 2 bases and J 0 bases, leaving 4 bases between the germline ends. The germline CDR1 and CDR2 sequences are SNHLY and FYNNEI. CDR3 coding DNA: TGTGCCAGCAGTGAAAGGGTGAACACTGAAGCTTTCTTT. It yields the protein CASSERVNTEAFF.

The rearrangement links TRBV5-6 to TRBJ2-1; TRBD1 aligns across 7 bases. The V gene's germline CDR1 is SGHDT and CDR2 YYEEEE. The CDR3 extends over 15 amino acids. V was pared by 3 bases and J by 8 bases, with 11 bases of the junction left unmatched. This CDR3 reads CASSSDRVAMYEQFF. The CDR3 DNA reads as TGTGCCAGCAGCTCCGACAGGGTGGCTATGTATGAGCAGTTCTTC.

This chain joins TRBV18 and TRBJ1-5; D perhaps matches TRBD1 (5 bases). In germline, CDR1 is KGHSH, CDR2 LQKENI. Trimming stripped 0 bases from V and 4 bases from J, with 7 bases between. The CDR3 is 14 residues long. The CDR3 protein is CASSPPGPNQPQHF. The CDR3 nucleotides read TGTGCCAGCTCACCACCGGGGCCTAATCAGCCCCAGCATTTT.

The rearrangement uses TRBV7-9 and TRBJ2-7; no firm D call. V gave up 8 bases and J gave up 3 bases, with 14 bases separating them. Germline CDR1 is SEHNR and CDR2 is FQNEAQ (reference sequence). This CDR3 has 13 amino acids. In DNA, the CDR3 is TGTGCCAGCGGTCCCGGGCGGCACTACGAGCAGTACTTC. Amino acids: CASGPGRHYEQYF. Filled out from reference TRBV7-9 and TRBJ2-7, the complete variable domain reads DTGVSQNPRHKITKRGQNVTFRCDPISEHNRLYWYRQTLGQGPEFLTYFQNEAQLEKSRLLSDRFSAERPKGSFSTLEIQRTEQGDSAMYLCASGPGRHYEQYFGPGTRLTVT.

This clone appeared a few times. The J gene is TRBJ2-1, the V gene TRBV9; possibly TRBD2 for D (6 bases). The CDR3 has 17 residues. Germline V gene sequence: CDR1 SGDLS, CDR2 YYNGEE. Trimming took 0 bases from V and 2 from J, leaving 15 bases between them. The DNA of the CDR3 is TGTGCCAGCAGCGTAGCTAAAACGGGAGATCCCTACAATGAGCAGTTCTTC. Amino acids: CASSVAKTGDPYNEQFF. Drawing the rest from reference TRBV9 and TRBJ2-1, the complete variable domain is DSGVTQTPKHLITATGQRVTLRCSPRSGDLSVYWYQQSLDQGLQFLIQYYNGEERAKGNILERFSAQQFPDLHSELNLSSLELGDSALYFCASSVAKTGDPYNEQFFGPGTRLTVL.

The rearrangement links TRBV29-1 to TRBJ2-3; tentatively, D is TRBD2 (6 bases). The V and J ends lost 7 bases and 6 bases respectively, with 20 bases between them. The length of the CDR3 is 14 residues. The V gene's germline CDR1 is SQVTM and CDR2 ANQGSEA. CDR3 amino acids: CSAHPGDLGDTQYF. CDR3 bases: TGCAGCGCGCATCCGGGAGACCTAGGGGATACGCAGTATTTT.